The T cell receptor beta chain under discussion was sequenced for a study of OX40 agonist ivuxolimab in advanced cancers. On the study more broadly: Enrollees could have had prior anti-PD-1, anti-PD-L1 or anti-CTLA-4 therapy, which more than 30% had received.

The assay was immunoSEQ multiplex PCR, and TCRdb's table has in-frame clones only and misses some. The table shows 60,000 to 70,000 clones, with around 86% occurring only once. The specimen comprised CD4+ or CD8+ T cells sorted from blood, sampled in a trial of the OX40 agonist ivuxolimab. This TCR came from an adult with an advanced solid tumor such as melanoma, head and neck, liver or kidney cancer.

The CDR3: CASSRLAGQPDTQYF. The CDR3 region has the DNA TGTGCCAGCAGCAGACTAGCGGGACAGCCAGATACGCAGTATTTT. The chain couples TRBV11-2 to TRBJ2-3, with 11 bases aligning to TRBD2. CDR3 length: 15 amino acids. J was trimmed by 4 bases and V by 5 bases; bases with no gene match: 5. Looked up from germline, CDR1 is SGHAT and CDR2 is FQNNGV.